This is a list of T cell receptor beta chains from one sample in a study of blood T cell repertoires in COVID-19. Using immunoSEQ multiplex PCR, the repertoire was profiled, and TCRdb retains in-frame clones only, with some absent. The data show approximately 470,000 clones, around 87% seen once. The sequenced sample was PBMCs or T cells enriched from blood (not recorded which). Receptor source: a woman aged 18-29 years who had recovered from COVID-19. Each CDR3 is given with its conserved first and last residue.

TRBJ2-7,TRBV10-1,CASSESTGGDEQYF
TRBJ2-3,TRBV11-2,CASSSPSGAEGTDTQYF
TRBJ1-2,TRBV3-1/TRBV3-2,CASGRNRGSFVDGYTF
TRBJ1-1,TRBV19,CASSPQGVNEGAFF
TRBJ1-1,TRBV18,CASSPSTVQYTEAFF
TRBJ2-1,TRBV3-1/TRBV3-2,CASSTRGGGLAGNEQFF
TRBJ1-4,TRBV4-1,CASSPIWGEEEKLFF
TRBJ2-1,TRBV20-1,CSARTGEQFF
TRBJ1-4,TRBV9,CASSSGFGEKLFF
TRBJ2-7,TRBV27,CASSLQRGGRWEQYF
TRBJ1-5,TRBV21-1,CASSKRGRGGTGVYQPQHF
TRBJ2-2,TRBV19,CASSIGPNTGELFF
TRBJ1-1,TRBV19,CASSIVQDTEAFF
TRBJ2-3,TRBV19,CASCQGRLADTQYF
TRBJ1-3,TRBV19,CATKGDKEGGNTIYF
TRBJ1-5,TRBV9,CASSSSPDSNQPQHF
TRBJ1-5,TRBV18,CASSPTASNQPQHF
TRBJ2-7,TRBV5-1,CASSLVAGGSYEQYF
TRBJ1-5,TRBV25-1,CASSSDRQNQPQHF
TRBJ2-5,TRBV5-4,CASSLARDRVEETQYF
TRBJ1-3,TRBV7-9,CASSPAGTGSGNTIYF
TRBJ1-2,TRBV28,CASSWTGGYTF
TRBJ1-3,TRBV7-9,CASSPLGASGNTIYF
TRBJ1-1,TRBV28,CASSFSTGFLNTEAFF